What follows are 2 T cell receptor beta chains derived from one specimen sequenced in a study of cytomegalovirus exposure and HLA in healthy donors (dated by TCRdb to 2016 to 2017). The library was built by means of the immunoSEQ multiplex PCR assay. For the multiplex PCR, a mixture combining 60 forward primers for TCR Vbeta segments and 13 reverse primers for TCR Jbeta segments was used. TCRdb took this table from immuneACCESS and kept in-frame rearrangements with V and J called. Such tables lack part of the clones; where checked against another copy, unresolved V genes explain under half of the gap, and the rest is unexplained. Here the sample has roughly 130,000 clones; 80% occur a single time. Jointly, the top ten make up approximately 1.2% of the sample. Sequenced: PBMCs. Every receptor here comes from a male donor in good health and CMV-seropositive.

The chain carries TRBV29-1 and TRBJ2-3; the match to TRBD2 covers 11 bases. This CDR3 has 14 amino acids. V lost 4 bases and J lost 1; bases outside the gene matches: 1. Germline V gives CDR1 SQVTM, CDR2 ANQGSEA. The CDR3 DNA sequence: TGCAGCGTTGCACTAGCGGGGGGCACAGATACGCAGTATTTT. Its protein product is CSVALAGGTDTQYF.

For the CDR3, the DNA is TGCAGATGGAAGCCCGGGACAGGGACGAACGCAACTAATGAAAAACTGTTTTTT. This encodes CRWKPGTGTNATNEKLFF. The chain couples TRBV29-1 to TRBJ1-4, with TRBD1 matching 9 bases. The CDR3 loop spans 18 amino acids. Germline V gene sequence: CDR1 SQVTM, CDR2 ANQGSEA. Based on the CDR3 plus reference TRBV29-1 and TRBJ1-4, the full variable domain is SAVISQKPSRDICQRGTSLTIQCQVDSQVTMMFWYRQQPGQSLTLIATANQGSEATYESGFVIDKFPISRPNLTFSTLTVSNMSPEDSSIYLCRWKPGTGTNATNEKLFFGSGTQLSVL.